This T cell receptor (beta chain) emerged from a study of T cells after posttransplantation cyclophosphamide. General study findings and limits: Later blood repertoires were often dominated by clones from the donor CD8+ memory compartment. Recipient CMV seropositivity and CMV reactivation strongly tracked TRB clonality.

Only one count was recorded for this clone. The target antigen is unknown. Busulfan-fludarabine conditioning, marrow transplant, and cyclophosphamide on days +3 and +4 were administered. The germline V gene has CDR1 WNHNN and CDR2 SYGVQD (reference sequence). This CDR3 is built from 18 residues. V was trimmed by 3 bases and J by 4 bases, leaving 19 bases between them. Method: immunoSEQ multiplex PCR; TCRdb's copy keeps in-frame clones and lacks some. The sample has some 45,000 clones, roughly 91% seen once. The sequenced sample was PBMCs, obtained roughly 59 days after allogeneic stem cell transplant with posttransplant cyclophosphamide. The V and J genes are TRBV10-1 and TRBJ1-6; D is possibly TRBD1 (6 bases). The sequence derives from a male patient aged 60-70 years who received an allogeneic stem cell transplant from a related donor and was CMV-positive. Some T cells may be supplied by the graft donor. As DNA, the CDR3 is TGCGCCAGCAGTGATCGGGCAGGGGCCGCCGTTTATAATTCACCCCTCCACTTT. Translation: CASSDRAGAAVYNSPLHF.